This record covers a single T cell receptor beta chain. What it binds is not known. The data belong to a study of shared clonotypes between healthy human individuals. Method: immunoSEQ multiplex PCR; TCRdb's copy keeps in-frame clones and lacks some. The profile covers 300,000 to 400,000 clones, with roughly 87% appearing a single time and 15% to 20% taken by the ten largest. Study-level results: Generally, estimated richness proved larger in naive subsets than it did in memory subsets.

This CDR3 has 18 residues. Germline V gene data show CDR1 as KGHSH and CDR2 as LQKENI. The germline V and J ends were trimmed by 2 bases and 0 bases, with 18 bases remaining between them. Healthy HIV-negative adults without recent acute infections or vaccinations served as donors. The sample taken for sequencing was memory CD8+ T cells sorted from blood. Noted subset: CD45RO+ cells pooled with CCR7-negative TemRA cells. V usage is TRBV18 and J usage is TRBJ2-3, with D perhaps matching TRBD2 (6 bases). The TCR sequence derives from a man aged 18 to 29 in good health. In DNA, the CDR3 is TGTGCCAGCTCACCATCCTCCCTCGGGACTGCTAGCACAGATACGCAGTATTTT. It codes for CASSPSSLGTASTDTQYF.